What follows describes a single T cell receptor (beta chain). Patients received nivolumab 3 mg/kg at weeks 1, 4, 7, 10, then fortnightly to week 26. Per the germline V gene, CDR1 is SEHNR and CDR2 is FQNEAQ (reference sequence). With 3 bases removed from V and 7 bases from J, the gap between germline ends came to 21 bases. This CDR3 comprises 16 residues. The entry originates in a study of ipilimumab plus nivolumab after autologous stem cell transplantation. Profiled with immunoSEQ multiplex PCR; TCRdb holds only in-frame clones, not every one. Of 15,000 to 20,000 clones listed, roughly four fifths were seen once; the top ten hold approximately 19%.

The source material was PBMCs, sampled in a trial of ipilimumab plus nivolumab as post-transplant consolidation. The chain joins TRBV7-9 to TRBJ1-2; the D gene is possibly TRBD1 (6 bases). The source is a male donor with diffuse large B-cell lymphoma. The CDR3 sequence is CASSFHQGQPGSGYTF. The CDR3 bases are TGTGCCAGCAGCTTCCATCAAGGACAGCCTGGGAGTGGCTACACCTTC.